This T cell receptor beta chain stems from a study of cytomegalovirus exposure and HLA in healthy donors (TCRdb year 2017). About the investigation overall: An earlier analysis of a few hundred of the donors reported approximately 260 Gb of sequence data and some 110 million unique TCR beta sequences obtained from approximately 180 million T cells. The T cell repertoires of around 670 subjects were profiled by immunosequencing and related to cytomegalovirus serostatus. Every repertoire in the discovery cohort had been generated on one and the same sequencing platform. Among about 360 genotyped donors of the cohort, an average of roughly 240,000 unique TCR beta nucleotide sequences were sequenced per donor, roughly 20% of them non-productive. A later genetic analysis used genome-wide SNP genotypes for about three fifths of the 666 donors, treating that subset as a discovery cohort. Typing coverage varied by locus: roughly 620-640 donors for A, B, C, DRB1 and DQB1; under 550 for DQA1; more than 600 for DPA1; under 490 for DPB1. An earlier analysis of several hundred of the donors applied high-throughput TCR beta sequencing to assess whether each TCR beta V gene segment acted as functional or pseudogenic. HLA typing included class I and class II loci at four-digit resolution. In a later analysis, previously published TCR beta repertoires from 666 donors were re-analyzed and high-resolution HLA genotyping was added so that TCR occurrence patterns could be studied. Along with the approximately 700-subject first cohort, a separate validation cohort of roughly 110 different subjects was used. Donor age, sex, ethnicity and CMV serostatus were compiled alongside the repertoire data. The genetic ancestry cluster associated with self-reported Caucasian donors included 81% of the roughly 400 genotyped donors. A few DR-DQ haplotypes were treated as single units for association and clustering because of strong linkage in the cohort. The aim of the study was to test whether cataloging public T cell receptors could identify signatures of past pathogen exposure. To predict cytomegalovirus infection status, the study combined high-throughput TCR immunosequencing, statistical association of individual TCRs with disease status, and machine learning. Rather than drawing on any new phenotypic data, the later analysis identified candidate immune exposures from TCR beta sequences and the way those sequences occurred across donors. An early release covering roughly 600 HLA-typed donors comprised roughly 300 gigabases of sequencing data and tens of millions of unique TCR sequences. The research as a whole found: Compared with equally common non-associated chains, HLA-associated TCR beta chains in a later analysis were more clonally expanded and had lower generation probabilities. A further reported finding was that TCR beta sequences accurately predicted the HLA-A and HLA-B alleles for most subjects in the first cohort. An earlier analysis of some 590 of the donors showed that most TCR beta V segments appeared in productive rearrangements either about 87% or about 30% of the time, which broadly matched IMGT annotations. Most CMV-associated TCR beta chains appeared to be HLA-restricted in a later analysis, and the HLA associations seemed to be driven largely by CMV exposure. Assigning TCR associations to individual alleles was difficult when HLA alleles, especially DR and DQ, strongly co-occurred. A group of highly shared sequence variants was considered likely to be a technical artifact of the sequencing pipeline. In a later analysis, TCR association rates were found to vary across HLA loci, with the most associated TCRs seen for DRB1 alleles and the fewest for HLA-C alleles. The authors suggested that the approach could potentially be generalized to other disease states and immunological phenotypes. A few of the identified cytomegalovirus-associated TCR beta chains were confirmed in vitro to be specific for cytomegalovirus antigens. The classifier was reported to diagnose cytomegalovirus status with high specificity and sensitivity in both the original and validation cohorts. A later analysis associated about 17,000 TCR beta sequences with specific HLA alleles at a false discovery rate of 0.05. Linkage disequilibrium might explain the correlated functional status among segregating V segments, but an unknown experimental factor could not be ruled out. In a later genetic analysis, fewer N-insertions in productive TCRs were reported among donors in an Asian-associated ancestry cluster than the approximately 710-donor mean. A later genetic analysis associated a missense DCLRE1C variant with V-gene and J-gene trimming of TCR beta chains, and an independent cohort replicated the association. According to a later analysis, parvovirus B19, influenza, CMV and Epstein-Barr virus appeared linked to several top co-occurrence clusters. Because HLA typing was missing for some donors at each locus, association tests included only the typed subset. Roughly uniform sequencing depth across donors was assumed in presence/absence analyses, although this assumption may not hold. Only TCR beta chains were sequenced in this cohort, and the absence of alpha or paired-chain data limited detectable features. The study listed approximately 160 TCR beta chains as associated with cytomegalovirus. Immune exposure information for the cohort was limited to CMV serostatus. While some public TCRs were present in many individuals, most TCR sequences turned up only very rarely across donors. Approximately 16 rarely observed V segments, including chromosome 9 orphons, were excluded from the earlier analysis of about 610 of the donors because counts were too low.

Details on this clone: The antigen this receptor binds is unknown. Base qualities were left out, and no much larger clone turns up one base away.

Libraries were made using the immunoSEQ multiplex PCR assay. The multiplex PCR relied on a mix of 60 forward primers for TCR Vbeta segments and 13 reverse primers for TCR Jbeta segments. The CDR3 region of rearranged TCR beta genes was amplified from genomic DNA with a multiplex PCR assay. The Illumina HiSeq System was used to sequence the amplified TCR beta libraries as 87-base-pair reads. Per the source publication's procedure: A later analysis counted tens of millions of unique TCR beta chains across the 640 or so repertoires, and roughly 9.9 million of these chains were shared by at least two donors. Raw reads were error-corrected and collapsed into unique sequences with a nearest-neighbor algorithm that merged closely related sequences to remove PCR and sequencing errors. CDR3 sequences were aligned to IMGT reference sequences to assign V, D and J gene segments. For a sequence to be retained, a match of at least six nucleotides was required to both a V gene segment and a J gene segment. Rearrangements were classified as productive when the CDR3 lacked stop codons and remained in frame with V and J, and all other rearrangements were classified as non-productive. CDR3 was defined according to IMGT convention as the region running from the second conserved V-encoded cysteine to the conserved J-encoded phenylalanine. In an earlier analysis of around 600 of the donors, sequences lacking an unambiguous match to a single V gene segment were excluded. An earlier analysis of approximately 590 of the donors classified V segments as functional when productive rearrangements were above 56.7% and as segregating when the standard deviation between donors was above 5%. To diagnose cytomegalovirus status from the catalog of TCR beta chain sequences, a statistical classification framework was built. A later analysis assigned V and J genes by comparing TCR nucleotide sequences with IMGT/GENE-DB human TR gene sequences. A later analysis assigned CDR3 sequences and most-parsimonious VDJ recombination scenarios with the TCRdist pipeline. In a later analysis, each TCR beta chain was defined by its CDR3 amino acid sequence together with its V-gene family, and reads without a unique V-gene family were excluded. A later analysis removed 550 to 700 highly shared, low-generation-probability nucleotide sequences to deal with suspected cross-contamination and a sequencing artifact. For each public chain, a later analysis derived a clonal expansion index from normalized ranks of inferred template counts within each repertoire. Generation probabilities in a later analysis came from a VDJ recombination model fitted to out-of-frame rearrangements, and those results were checked against IGoR. A later analysis scored TCR-TCR, TCR-HLA and TCR-CMV co-occurrence with hypergeometric tests, applying a repertoire-size bias correction to TCR pairs. To estimate false discovery rates, a later analysis permuted the HLA or CMV assignments 20 times. A later analysis grouped co-occurring TCRs with DBSCAN, adding TCRdist sequence similarity when clustering within HLA-allele-positive subsets. Repertoires with fewer than 30,000 or more than 120,000 public chains, plus five repertoires with anomalous nucleotide sharing, were excluded from co-occurrence clustering. TCRdb provides this immuneACCESS table in a form limited to in-frame rearrangements. Some clones are lacking; in checked studies, under half of them reflect an unresolved V gene, and why the rest are absent is not known. V, J and clone size reflect that table, while D and trimming were determined from the DNA. Present in this sample are fewer than 110,000 clones, around four fifths of which were seen just once. Approximately 4% of the sample comes from the top ten.

The cohort comprised several hundred healthy bone marrow donors. All cohort members were sampled while nominally healthy, although unrecorded immune exposures were likely present. The donor was CMV seronegative and belonged to the group of 352 seronegative cohort members. Every donor gave a peripheral blood sample, and the peripheral blood mononuclear cells from that sample were used for TCR beta sequencing. The Qiagen DNeasy Blood Extraction Kit was used to extract genomic DNA from the blood cell samples. Sequencing was performed on PBMCs. The sequence was collected from a man in his forties or fifties in good health and CMV-seronegative.

The sequence in DNA is TGTGCCAGCAACGAGGGAAGGACCATATATTTT. This gives the protein CASNEGRTIYF. The chain is assembled from TRBV28 and TRBJ1-3; no confident D gene assignment can be made. A distance of 11 bases separates the germline ends of V and J, which lose 7 bases and 10 bases respectively. From a lookup of the germline V gene, CDR1 and CDR2 are MDHEN and SYDVKM. From its cysteine to its phenylalanine, the CDR3 spans 11 amino acids. The read is trimmed to its CDR3 DNA, 33 bases read in frame from base 1.